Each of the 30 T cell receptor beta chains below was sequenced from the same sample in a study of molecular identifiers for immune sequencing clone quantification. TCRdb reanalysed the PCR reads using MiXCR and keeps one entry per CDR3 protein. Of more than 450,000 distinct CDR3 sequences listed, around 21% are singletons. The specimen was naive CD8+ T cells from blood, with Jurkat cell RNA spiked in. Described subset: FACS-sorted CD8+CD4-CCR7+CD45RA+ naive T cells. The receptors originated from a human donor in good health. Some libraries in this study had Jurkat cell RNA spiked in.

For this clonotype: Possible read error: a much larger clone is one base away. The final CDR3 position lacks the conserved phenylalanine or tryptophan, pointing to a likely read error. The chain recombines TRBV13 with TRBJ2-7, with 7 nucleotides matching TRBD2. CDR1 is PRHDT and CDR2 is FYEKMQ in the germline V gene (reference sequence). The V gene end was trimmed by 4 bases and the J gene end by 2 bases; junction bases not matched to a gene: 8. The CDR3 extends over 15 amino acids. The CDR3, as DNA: TGTGCCAGCAGCTCCGAATCGGGGGGTCCCTACGAGCAGTACCTC. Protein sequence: CASSSESGGPYEQYL.

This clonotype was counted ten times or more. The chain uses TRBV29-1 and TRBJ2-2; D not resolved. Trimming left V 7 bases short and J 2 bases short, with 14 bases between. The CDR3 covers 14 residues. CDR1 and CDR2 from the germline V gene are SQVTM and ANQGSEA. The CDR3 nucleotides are TGCAGCGCCGAGCCAGCCACAAACACCGGGGAGCTGTTTTTT. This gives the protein CSAEPATNTGELFF.

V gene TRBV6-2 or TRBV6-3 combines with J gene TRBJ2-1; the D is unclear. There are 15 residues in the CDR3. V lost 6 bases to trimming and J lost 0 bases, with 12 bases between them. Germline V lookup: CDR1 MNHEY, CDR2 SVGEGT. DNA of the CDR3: TGTGCCAGCAGACCTACAGCTAGCTCCTACAATGAGCAGTTCTTC. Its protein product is CASRPTASSYNEQFF.

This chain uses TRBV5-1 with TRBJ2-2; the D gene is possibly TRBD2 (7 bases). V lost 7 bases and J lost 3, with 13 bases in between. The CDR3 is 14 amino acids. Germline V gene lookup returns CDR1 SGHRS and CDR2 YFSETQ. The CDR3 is CASDGGADTGELFF. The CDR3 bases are TGCGCCAGCGATGGGGGGGCCGACACCGGGGAGCTGTTTTTT.

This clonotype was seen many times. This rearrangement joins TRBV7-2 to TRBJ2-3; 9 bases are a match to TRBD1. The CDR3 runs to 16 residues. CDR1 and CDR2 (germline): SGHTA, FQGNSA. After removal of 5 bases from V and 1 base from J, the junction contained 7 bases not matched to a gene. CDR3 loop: CASSPDRGIGTDTQYF. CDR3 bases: TGTGCCAGCAGCCCCGACAGGGGGATAGGCACAGATACGCAGTATTTT.

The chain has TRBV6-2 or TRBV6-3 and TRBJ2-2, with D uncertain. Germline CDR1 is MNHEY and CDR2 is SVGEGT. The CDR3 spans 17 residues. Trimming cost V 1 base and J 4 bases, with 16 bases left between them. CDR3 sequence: CASSYLGPQAGTGELFF. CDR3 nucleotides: TGTGCCAGCAGTTACTTGGGCCCCCAAGCCGGCACCGGGGAGCTGTTTTTT.

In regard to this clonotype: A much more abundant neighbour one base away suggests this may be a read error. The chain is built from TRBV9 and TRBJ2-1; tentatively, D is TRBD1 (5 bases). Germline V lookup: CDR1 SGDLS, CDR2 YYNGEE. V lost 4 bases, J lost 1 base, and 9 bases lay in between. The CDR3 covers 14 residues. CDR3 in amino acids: CASSRPGSYNEQFF. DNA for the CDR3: TGTGCCAGCAGCAGGCCAGGGTCCTACAATGAGCAGTTCTTC.

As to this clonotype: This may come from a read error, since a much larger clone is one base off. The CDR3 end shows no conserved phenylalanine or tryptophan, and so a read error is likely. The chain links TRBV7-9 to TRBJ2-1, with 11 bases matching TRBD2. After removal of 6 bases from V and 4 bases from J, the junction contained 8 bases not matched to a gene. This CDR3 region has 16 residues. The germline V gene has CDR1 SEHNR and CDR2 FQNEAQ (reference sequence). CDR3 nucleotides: TGTGCCAGCAGTCGTACCGGGACTAGCGGTTACAATGAGCAGTTCTCC. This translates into CASSRTGTSGYNEQFS.

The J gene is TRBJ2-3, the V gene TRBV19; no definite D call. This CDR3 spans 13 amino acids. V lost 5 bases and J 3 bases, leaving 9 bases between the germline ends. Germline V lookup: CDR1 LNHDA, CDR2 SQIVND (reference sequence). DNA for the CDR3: TGTGCCAGTAGTCCCAGACCTACAGATACGCAGTATTTT. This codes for CASSPRPTDTQYF.

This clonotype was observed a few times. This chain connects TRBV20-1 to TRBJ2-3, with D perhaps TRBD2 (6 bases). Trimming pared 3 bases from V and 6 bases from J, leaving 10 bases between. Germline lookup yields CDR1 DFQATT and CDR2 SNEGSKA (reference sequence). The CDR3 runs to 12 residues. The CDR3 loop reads CSASALADTQYF. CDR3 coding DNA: TGCAGTGCTAGTGCCCTAGCGGATACGCAGTATTTT.

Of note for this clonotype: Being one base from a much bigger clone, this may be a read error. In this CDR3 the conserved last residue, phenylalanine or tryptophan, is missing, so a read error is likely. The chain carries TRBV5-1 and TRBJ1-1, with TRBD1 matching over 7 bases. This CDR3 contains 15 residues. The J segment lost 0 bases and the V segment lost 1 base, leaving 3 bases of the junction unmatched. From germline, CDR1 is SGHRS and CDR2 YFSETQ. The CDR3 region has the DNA TGCGCCAGCAGCTTGAAAGGGACAGTGAACACTGAAGCTTTCCTT. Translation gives CASSLKGTVNTEAFL.

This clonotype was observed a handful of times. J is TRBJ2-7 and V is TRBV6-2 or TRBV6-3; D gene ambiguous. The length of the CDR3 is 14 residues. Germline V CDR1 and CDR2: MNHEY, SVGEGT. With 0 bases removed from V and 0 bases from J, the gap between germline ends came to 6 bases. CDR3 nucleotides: TGTGCCAGCAGTTACTCCGTCAGCTCCTACGAGCAGTACTTC. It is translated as CASSYSVSSYEQYF.

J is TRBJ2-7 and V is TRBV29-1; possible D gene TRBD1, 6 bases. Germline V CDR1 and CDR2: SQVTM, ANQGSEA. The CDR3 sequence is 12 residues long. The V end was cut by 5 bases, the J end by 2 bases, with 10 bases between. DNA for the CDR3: TGCAGCGTTCGGACAGCCACCTACGAGCAGTACTTC. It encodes CSVRTATYEQYF.

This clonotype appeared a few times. For the CDR3, the DNA is TGTGCCTGGAGTGAATTGAAACTCAGCTCCTATAATTCACCCCTCCACTTT. It is translated as CAWSELKLSSYNSPLHF. The J gene is TRBJ1-6, the V gene TRBV30; no clear D gene. CDR3 length equals 17 residues. From germline, CDR1 is GTSNPN and CDR2 SVGIG (reference sequence). The V end was cut by 1 base, the J end by 0 bases, with 13 bases between.

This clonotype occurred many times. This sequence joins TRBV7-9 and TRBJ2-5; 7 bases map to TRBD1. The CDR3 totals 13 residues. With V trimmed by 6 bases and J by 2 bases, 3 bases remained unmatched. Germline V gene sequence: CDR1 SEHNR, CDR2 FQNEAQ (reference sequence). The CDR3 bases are TGTGCCAGCAGGCCGGGACAGCAAGAGACCCAGTACTTC. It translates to CASRPGQQETQYF.

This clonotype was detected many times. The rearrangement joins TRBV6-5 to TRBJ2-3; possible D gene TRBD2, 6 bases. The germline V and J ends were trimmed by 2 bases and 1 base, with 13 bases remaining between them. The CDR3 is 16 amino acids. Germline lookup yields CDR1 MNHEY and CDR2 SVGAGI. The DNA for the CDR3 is TGTGCCAGCAGTTACGGGTTCGGGGGAGGCACAGATACGCAGTATTTT. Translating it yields CASSYGFGGGTDTQYF.

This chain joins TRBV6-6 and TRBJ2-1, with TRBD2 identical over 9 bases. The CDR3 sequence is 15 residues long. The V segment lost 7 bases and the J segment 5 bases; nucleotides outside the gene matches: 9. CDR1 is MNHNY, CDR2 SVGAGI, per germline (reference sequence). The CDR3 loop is CASTLTQRGDNEQFF. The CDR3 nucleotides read TGTGCCAGCACCCTGACTCAGCGGGGGGACAATGAGCAGTTCTTC.

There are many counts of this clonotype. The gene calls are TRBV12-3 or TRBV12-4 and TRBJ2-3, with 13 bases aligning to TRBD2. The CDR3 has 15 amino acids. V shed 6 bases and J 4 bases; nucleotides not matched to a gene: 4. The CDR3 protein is CASSTSGRASDTQYF. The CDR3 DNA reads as TGTGCCAGCAGCACTAGCGGGAGGGCATCAGATACGCAGTATTTT.

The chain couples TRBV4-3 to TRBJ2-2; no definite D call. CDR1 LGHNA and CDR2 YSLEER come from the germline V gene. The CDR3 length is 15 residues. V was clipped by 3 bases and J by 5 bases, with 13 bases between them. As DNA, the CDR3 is TGCGCCAGCAGCCATGCGCATTCCGGTACCGGGGAGCTGTTTTTT. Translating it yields CASSHAHSGTGELFF.

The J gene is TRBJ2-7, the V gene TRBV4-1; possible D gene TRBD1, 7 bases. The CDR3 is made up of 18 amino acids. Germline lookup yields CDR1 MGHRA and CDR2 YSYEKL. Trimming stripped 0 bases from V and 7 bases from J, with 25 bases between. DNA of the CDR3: TGCGCCAGCAGCCAAGATTCCTACAGGGGAGGTTCTACTGGGGAGCAGTACTTC. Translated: CASSQDSYRGGSTGEQYF.

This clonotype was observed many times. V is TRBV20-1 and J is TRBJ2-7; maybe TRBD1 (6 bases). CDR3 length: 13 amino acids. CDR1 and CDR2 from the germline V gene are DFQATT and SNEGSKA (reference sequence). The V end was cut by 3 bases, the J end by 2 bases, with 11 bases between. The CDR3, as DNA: TGCAGTGCTAGGCTGGGGGACACCTACGAGCAGTACTTC. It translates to CSARLGDTYEQYF.

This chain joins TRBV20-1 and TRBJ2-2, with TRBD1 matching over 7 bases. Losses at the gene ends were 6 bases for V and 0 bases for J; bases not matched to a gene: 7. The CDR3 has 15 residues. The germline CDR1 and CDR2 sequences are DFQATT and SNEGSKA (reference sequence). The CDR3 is CSAQGEFANTGELFF. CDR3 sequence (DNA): TGCAGTGCGCAGGGGGAGTTCGCGAACACCGGGGAGCTGTTTTTT.

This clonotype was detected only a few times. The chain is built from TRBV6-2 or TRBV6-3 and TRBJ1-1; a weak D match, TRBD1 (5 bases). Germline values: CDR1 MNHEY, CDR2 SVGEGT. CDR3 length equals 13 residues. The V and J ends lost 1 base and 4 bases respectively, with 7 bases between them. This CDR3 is CASSYFDSTEAFF. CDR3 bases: TGTGCCAGCAGTTACTTTGACAGCACTGAAGCTTTCTTT.

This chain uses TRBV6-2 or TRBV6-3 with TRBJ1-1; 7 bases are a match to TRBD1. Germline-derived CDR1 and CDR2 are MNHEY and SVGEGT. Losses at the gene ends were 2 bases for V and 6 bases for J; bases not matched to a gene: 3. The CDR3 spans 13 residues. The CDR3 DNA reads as TGTGCCAGCAGTTACAAGACAGGGTCTGAAGCTTTCTTT. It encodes CASSYKTGSEAFF.

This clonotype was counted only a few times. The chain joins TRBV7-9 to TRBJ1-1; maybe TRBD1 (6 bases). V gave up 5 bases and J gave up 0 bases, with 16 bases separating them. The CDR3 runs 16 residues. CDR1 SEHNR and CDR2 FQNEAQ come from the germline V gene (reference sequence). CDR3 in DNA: TGTGCCAGCAGCACTAGTTGGACAGACATGAACACTGAAGCTTTCTTT. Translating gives CASSTSWTDMNTEAFF.

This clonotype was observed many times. CDR3 residues: CASSIGLAATLAKNIQYF. CDR3 nucleotides: TGTGCCAGTAGTATAGGGCTAGCCGCCACCCTAGCCAAAAACATTCAGTACTTC. This chain joins TRBV19 and TRBJ2-4; D possibly corresponds to TRBD2 (5 bases). Trimming left V 1 base short and J 0 bases short, with 16 bases between. CDR3 length: 18 residues. Germline lookup yields CDR1 LNHDA and CDR2 SQIVND (reference sequence).

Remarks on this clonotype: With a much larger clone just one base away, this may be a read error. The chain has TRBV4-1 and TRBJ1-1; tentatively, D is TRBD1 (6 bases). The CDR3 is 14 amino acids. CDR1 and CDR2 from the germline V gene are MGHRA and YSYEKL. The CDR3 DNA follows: TGCGCCAGCAGCCAAGGTTGGGGGCTGACTGAAGCTTCCTTT. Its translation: CASSQGWGLTEASF.

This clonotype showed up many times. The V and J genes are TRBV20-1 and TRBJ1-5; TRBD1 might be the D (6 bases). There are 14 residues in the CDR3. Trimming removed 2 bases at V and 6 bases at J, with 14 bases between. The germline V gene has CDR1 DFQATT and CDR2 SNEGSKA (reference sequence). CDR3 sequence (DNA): TGCAGTGCTAGACAGGGGCCGGAGTTTCAGCCCCAGCATTTT. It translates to CSARQGPEFQPQHF.

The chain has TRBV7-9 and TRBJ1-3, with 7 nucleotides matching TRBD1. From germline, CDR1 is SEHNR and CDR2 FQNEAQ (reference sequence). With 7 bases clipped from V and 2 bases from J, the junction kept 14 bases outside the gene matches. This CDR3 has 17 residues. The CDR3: CASMGRGDRSAGNTIYF. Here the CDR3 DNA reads TGTGCCAGCATGGGGAGGGGGGACAGAAGCGCTGGAAACACCATATATTTT.

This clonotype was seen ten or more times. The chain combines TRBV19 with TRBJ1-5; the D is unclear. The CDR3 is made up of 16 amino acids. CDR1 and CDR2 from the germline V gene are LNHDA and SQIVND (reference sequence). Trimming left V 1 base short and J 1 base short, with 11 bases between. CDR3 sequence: CASSIGSRGSNQPQHF. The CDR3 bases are TGTGCCAGTAGTATAGGGTCCCGGGGAAGCAATCAGCCCCAGCATTTT.